One sample yielded the 10 T cell receptor beta chains listed below, sequenced in a study of blood T cell repertoires in COVID-19. Only in-frame clones appear in the TCRdb table, and some are missing; sequencing was by immunoSEQ multiplex PCR. The data show 150,000 to 200,000 clones, with around 92% seen just once and about 5.3% held by the top ten. The sample consisted of peripheral blood. All receptors come from a man under 40 with COVID-19, enrolled during active disease.

The chain has TRBV28 and TRBJ1-5; maybe TRBD1 (5 bases). CDR1 MDHEN and CDR2 SYDVKM come from the germline V gene. Trimming pared 7 bases from V and 7 bases from J, leaving 17 bases between. The CDR3 runs 14 residues. The CDR3 DNA reads TGTGCCAGCATCTCCGGGGGGGGAGGGCAGCCCCAGCATTTT. Translating gives CASISGGGGQPQHF.

The chain couples TRBV12-3 or TRBV12-4 to TRBJ1-2; D ambiguous. The CDR3 is made up of 13 amino acids. V dropped 3 bases and J dropped 1 base, with 6 bases sitting between them. CDR3 residues: CASSFPGNYGYTF. CDR3 sequence (DNA): TGTGCCAGCAGTTTTCCGGGTAACTATGGCTACACCTTC.

The chain joins TRBV5-1 to TRBJ2-1; TRBD2 aligns across 8 bases. The J segment lost 4 bases and the V segment lost 4 bases, leaving 7 bases of the junction unmatched. Germline CDR1 and CDR2: SGHRS and YFSETQ. This CDR3 contains 15 residues. The CDR3 is CASSDTGTSYNEQFF. The CDR3 DNA reads as TGCGCCAGCAGCGACACCGGGACTAGTTACAATGAGCAGTTCTTC.

CDR3 sequence (DNA): TGTGCCAGCAGCCCACGGGGGGGCGAGGTAGCTTTCTTT. It yields the protein CASSPRGGEVAFF. J is TRBJ1-1 and V is TRBV7-2; TRBD1 is a possible D gene (6 bases). The V gene's germline CDR1 is SGHTA and CDR2 FQGNSA. Trimming left V 5 bases short and J 10 bases short, with 17 bases between. The CDR3 is 13 amino acids.

The chain employs TRBV7-2 and TRBJ1-5, with 7 bases matching TRBD1. The CDR3 runs to 16 residues. V dropped 5 bases and J dropped 3; count of bases not matched to a gene: 10. Germline-derived CDR1 and CDR2 are SGHTA and FQGNSA. In DNA, the CDR3 is TGTGCCAGCAGCCACGGGGCCGGGACAGACAATCAGCCCCAGCATTTT. This encodes CASSHGAGTDNQPQHF. Full variable domain (outside the CDR3, taken from reference TRBV7-2 and TRBJ1-5): GAGVSQSPSNKVTEKGKDVELRCDPISGHTALYWYRQSLGQGLEFLIYFQGNSAPDKSGLPSDRFSAERTGGSVSTLTIQRTQQEDSAVYLCASSHGAGTDNQPQHFGDGTRLSIL.

Only one count was recorded for this clone. The chain has TRBV9 and TRBJ1-2, with 10 nucleotides matching TRBD1. This CDR3 contains 16 residues. Germline trimming cut 4 bases from V and 8 bases from J; bases unmatched to any gene: 14. The germline gives CDR1 SGDLS, CDR2 YYNGEE. CDR3 bases: TGTGCCAGCAGCACAAACCGGGACAGGGGTCGTGAGGGCTACACCTTC. Amino acid sequence: CASSTNRDRGREGYTF.

CDR3 in amino acids: CASSQERGRFNYGYTF. The CDR3 bases are TGCGCCAGCAGCCAAGAAAGAGGGCGGTTTAACTATGGCTACACCTTC. The rearrangement uses TRBV4-3 and TRBJ1-2, with D unresolved. The CDR3 has 16 amino acids. The ends were cut back, 0 bases at V and 1 base at J, with 12 bases in the middle. The germline V gene has CDR1 LGHNA and CDR2 YSLEER.

This chain joins TRBV4-3 and TRBJ2-2, with 7 bases matching TRBD1. Germline trimming cut 1 base from V and 0 bases from J; bases unmatched to any gene: 14. The germline gives CDR1 LGHNA, CDR2 YSLEER. The CDR3 sequence is 20 residues long. CDR3 region: CASSQAQFVVGTANTGELFF. The CDR3 nucleotides read TGCGCCAGCAGCCAAGCCCAATTTGTAGTGGGGACAGCGAACACCGGGGAGCTGTTTTTT.

The chain combines TRBV9 with TRBJ1-2; 9 bases line up with TRBD1. The CDR3 has 16 residues. The germline gives CDR1 SGDLS, CDR2 YYNGEE. V shed 0 bases and J 4 bases; nucleotides not matched to a gene: 7. Here the CDR3 DNA reads TGTGCCAGCAGCGTAGACCCAATGGACAGGGGCTATGGCTACACCTTC. This codes for CASSVDPMDRGYGYTF.

This chain connects TRBV19 to TRBJ2-1, with 9 positions matching TRBD2. V was clipped by 5 bases and J by 5 bases; unmatched bases: 10. Germline CDR1 reads LNHDA; CDR2 reads SQIVND (reference sequence). The CDR3 has 16 amino acids. The DNA for the CDR3 is TGTGCCAGTAGTGTTGGTTGGGCTAGCGGGAACAATGAGCAGTTCTTC. It yields the protein CASSVGWASGNNEQFF.